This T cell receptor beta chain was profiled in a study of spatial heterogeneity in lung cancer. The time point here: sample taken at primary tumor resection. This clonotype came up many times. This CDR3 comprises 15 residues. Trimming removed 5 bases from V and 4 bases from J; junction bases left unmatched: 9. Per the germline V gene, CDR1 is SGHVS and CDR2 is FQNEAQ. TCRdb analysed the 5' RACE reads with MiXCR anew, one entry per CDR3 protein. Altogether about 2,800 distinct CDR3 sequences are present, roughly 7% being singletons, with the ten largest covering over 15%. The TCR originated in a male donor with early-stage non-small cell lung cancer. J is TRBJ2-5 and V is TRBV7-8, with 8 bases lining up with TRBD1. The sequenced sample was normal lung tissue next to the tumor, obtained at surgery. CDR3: CASSTTRGLGETQYF. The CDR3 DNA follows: TGTGCCAGCAGCACCACCAGGGGGCTTGGAGAGACCCAGTACTTC. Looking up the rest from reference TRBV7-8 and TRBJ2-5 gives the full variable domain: GAGVSQSPRYKVAKRGQDVALRCDPISGHVSLFWYQQALGQGPEFLTYFQNEAQLDKSGLPSDRFFAERPEGSVSTLKIQRTQQEDSAVYLCASSTTRGLGETQYFGPGTRLLVL.